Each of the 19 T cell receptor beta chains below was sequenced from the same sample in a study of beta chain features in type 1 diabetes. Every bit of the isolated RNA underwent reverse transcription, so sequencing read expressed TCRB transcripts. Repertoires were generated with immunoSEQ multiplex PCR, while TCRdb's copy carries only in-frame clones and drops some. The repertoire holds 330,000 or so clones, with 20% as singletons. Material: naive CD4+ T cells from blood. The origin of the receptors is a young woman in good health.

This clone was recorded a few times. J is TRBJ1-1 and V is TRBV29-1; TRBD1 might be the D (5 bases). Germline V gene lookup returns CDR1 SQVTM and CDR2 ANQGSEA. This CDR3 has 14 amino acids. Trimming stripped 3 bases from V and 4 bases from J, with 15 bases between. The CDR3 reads CSVERFQGLTEAFF. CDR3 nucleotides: TGCAGCGTTGAGAGGTTCCAGGGCCTCACTGAAGCTTTCTTT.

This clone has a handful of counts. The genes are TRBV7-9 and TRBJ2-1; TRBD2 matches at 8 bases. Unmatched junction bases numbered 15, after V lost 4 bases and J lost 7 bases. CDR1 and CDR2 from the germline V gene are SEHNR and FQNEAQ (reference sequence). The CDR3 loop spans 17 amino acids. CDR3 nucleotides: TGTGCCAGCAGCTCGACCCCTGCGGGGGGCCCTCCAAATGAGCAGTTCTTC. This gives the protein CASSSTPAGGPPNEQFF.

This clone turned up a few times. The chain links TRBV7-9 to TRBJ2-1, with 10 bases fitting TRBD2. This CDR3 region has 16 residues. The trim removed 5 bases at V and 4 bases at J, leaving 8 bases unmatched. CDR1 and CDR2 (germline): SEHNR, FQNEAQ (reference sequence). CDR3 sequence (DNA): TGTGCCAGCAGCGCGGGACTAGCGACACTGTACAATGAGCAGTTCTTC. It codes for CASSAGLATLYNEQFF. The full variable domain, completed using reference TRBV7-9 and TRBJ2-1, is DTGVSQNPRHKITKRGQNVTFRCDPISEHNRLYWYRQTLGQGPEFLTYFQNEAQLEKSRLLSDRFSAERPKGSFSTLEIQRTEQGDSAMYLCASSAGLATLYNEQFFGPGTRLTVL.

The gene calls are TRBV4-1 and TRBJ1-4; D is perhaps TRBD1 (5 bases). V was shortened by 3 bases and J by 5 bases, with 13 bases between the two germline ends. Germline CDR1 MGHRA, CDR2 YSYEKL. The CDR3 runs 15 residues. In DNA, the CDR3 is TGCGCCAGCAGCCAGTCATCGGGACTAAATGAAAAACTGTTTTTT. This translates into CASSQSSGLNEKLFF.

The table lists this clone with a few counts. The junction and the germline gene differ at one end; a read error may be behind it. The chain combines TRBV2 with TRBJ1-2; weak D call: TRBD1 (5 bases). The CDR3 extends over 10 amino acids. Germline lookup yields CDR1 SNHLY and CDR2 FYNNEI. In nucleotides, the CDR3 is TGTGCCAGCAGTGAAATAAGGGGCCACTTC. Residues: CASSEIRGHF.

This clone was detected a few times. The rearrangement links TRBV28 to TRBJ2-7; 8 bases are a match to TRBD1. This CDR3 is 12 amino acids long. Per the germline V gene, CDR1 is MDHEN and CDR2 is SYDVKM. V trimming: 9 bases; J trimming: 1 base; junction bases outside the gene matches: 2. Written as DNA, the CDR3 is TGTGCCAGTGGGGACAGGTCCTACGAGCAGTACTTC. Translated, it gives CASGDRSYEQYF.

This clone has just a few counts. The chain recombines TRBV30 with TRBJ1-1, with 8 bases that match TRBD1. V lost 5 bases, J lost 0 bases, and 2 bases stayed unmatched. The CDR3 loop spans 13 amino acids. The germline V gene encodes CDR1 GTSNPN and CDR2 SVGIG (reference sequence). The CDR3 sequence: CAWRDRLNTEAFF. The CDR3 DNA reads TGTGCCTGGCGGGACAGGCTGAACACTGAAGCTTTCTTT.

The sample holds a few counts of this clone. CDR3 sequence (DNA): TGTGCCAGCAGCTTACAACAGCTCACAGATACGCAGTATTTT. It is translated as CASSLQQLTDTQYF. The genes are TRBV7-2 and TRBJ2-3, with no clear D. The germline V gene has CDR1 SGHTA and CDR2 FQGNSA. Trimming pared 2 bases from V and 2 bases from J, leaving 8 bases between. The CDR3 spans 14 residues.

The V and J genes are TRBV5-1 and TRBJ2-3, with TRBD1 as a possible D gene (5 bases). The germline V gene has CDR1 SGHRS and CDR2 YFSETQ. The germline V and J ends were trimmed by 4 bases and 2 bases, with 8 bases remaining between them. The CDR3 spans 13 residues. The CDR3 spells CASSTDNTDTQYF. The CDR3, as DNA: TGCGCCAGCAGCACGGACAACACAGATACGCAGTATTTT.

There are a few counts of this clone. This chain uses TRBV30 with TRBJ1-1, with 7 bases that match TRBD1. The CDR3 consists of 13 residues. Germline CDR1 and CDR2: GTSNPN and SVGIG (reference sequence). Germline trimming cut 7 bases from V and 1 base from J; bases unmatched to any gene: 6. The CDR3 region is CASPGQQNTEAFF. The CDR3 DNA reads TGTGCCTCCCCGGGACAGCAGAACACTGAAGCTTTCTTT.

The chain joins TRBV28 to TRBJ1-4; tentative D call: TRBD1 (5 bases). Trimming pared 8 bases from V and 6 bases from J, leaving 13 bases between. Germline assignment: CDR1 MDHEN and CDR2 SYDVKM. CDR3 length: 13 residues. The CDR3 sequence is CASRGHGDEKLFF. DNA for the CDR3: TGTGCCAGCCGAGGACATGGGGATGAAAAACTGTTTTTT.

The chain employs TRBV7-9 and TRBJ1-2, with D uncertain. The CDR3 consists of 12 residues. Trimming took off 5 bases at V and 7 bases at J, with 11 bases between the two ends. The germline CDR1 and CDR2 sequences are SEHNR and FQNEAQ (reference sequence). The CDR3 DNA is TGTGCCAGCAGCCTCTTAAGAGGTGGCTACACCTTC. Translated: CASSLLRGGYTF. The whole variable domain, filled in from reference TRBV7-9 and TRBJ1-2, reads DTGVSQNPRHKITKRGQNVTFRCDPISEHNRLYWYRQTLGQGPEFLTYFQNEAQLEKSRLLSDRFSAERPKGSFSTLEIQRTEQGDSAMYLCASSLLRGGYTFGSGTRLTVV.

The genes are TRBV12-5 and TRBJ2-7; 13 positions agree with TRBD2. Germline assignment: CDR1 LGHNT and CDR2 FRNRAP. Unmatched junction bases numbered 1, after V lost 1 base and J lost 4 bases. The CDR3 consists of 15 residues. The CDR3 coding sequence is TGTGCTAGTGGTTTGGGACTAGCGGGAGGTTACGAGCAGTACTTC. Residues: CASGLGLAGGYEQYF. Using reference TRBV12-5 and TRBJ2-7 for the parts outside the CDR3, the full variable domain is DARVTQTPRHKVTEMGQEVTMRCQPILGHNTVFWYRQTMMQGLELLAYFRNRAPLDDSGMPKDRFSAEMPDATLATLKIQPSEPRDSAVYFCASGLGLAGGYEQYFGPGTRLTVT.

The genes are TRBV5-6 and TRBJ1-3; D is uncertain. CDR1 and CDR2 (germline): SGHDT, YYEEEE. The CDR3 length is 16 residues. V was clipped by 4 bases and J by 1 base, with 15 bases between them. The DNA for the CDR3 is TGTGCCAGCAGCGCCGCCACAGTCCGATCTGGAAACACCATATATTTT. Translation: CASSAATVRSGNTIYF.

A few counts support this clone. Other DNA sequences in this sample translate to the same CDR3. Here the CDR3 reads CASSPGAADTQYF. CDR3 DNA: TGTGCCAGCTCACCAGGGGCGGCAGATACGCAGTATTTT. The chain recombines TRBV18 with TRBJ2-3; D is perhaps TRBD1 (5 bases). V lost 2 bases and J 4 bases, leaving 7 bases between the germline ends. CDR1 and CDR2 from the germline V gene are KGHSH and LQKENI. This CDR3 comprises 13 residues.

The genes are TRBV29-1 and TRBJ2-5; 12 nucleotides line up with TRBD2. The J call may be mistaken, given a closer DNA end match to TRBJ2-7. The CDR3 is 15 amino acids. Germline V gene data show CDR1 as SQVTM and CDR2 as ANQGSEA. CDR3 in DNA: TGCAGCGTTGCCGGACTAGCGGGACCTGGCTACGAGCAGTACTTC. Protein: CSVAGLAGPGYEQYF.

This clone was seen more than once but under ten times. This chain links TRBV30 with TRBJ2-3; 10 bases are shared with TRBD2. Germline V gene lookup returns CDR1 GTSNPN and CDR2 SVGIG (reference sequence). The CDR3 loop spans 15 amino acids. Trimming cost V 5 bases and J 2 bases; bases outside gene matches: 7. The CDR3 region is CAWGRAGGPTDTQYF. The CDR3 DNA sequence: TGTGCCTGGGGGAGAGCGGGAGGGCCCACAGATACGCAGTATTTT.

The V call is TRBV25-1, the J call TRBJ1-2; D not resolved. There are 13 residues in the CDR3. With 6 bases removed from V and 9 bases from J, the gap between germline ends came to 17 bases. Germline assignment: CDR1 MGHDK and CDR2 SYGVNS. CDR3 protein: CASSPGGVDSYTF. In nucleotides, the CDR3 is TGTGCCAGCAGCCCCGGAGGTGTAGATAGCTACACCTTC.

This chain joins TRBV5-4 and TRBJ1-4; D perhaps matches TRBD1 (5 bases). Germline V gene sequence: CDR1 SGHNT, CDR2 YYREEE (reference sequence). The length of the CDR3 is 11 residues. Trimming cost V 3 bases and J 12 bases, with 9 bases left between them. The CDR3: CASSWGEELFF. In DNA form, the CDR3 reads TGTGCCAGCAGCTGGGGGGAAGAACTGTTTTTT. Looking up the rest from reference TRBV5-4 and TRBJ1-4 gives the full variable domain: ETGVTQSPTHLIKTRGQQVTLRCSSQSGHNTVSWYQQALGQGPQFIFQYYREEENGRGNFPPRFSGLQFPNYSSELNVNALELDDSALYLCASSWGEELFFGSGTQLSVL.